Below, 25 T cell receptor beta chains from the same sample are listed, as sequenced in a study of T-cell memory formation after mild COVID-19. One entry per CDR3 protein results from TCRdb running MiXCR on the 5' RACE reads. Among 89,000 or so distinct CDR3 sequences listed, more than 10% were seen once. The sequencing input was PBMCs or a T cell subset sorted from them (not recorded which). The receptor set was obtained from a man aged 18 to 35 who had mild COVID-19 (a few samples of this study predate the infection). Cell type and time point are not known.

The chain links TRBV24-1 to TRBJ2-1; 7 nucleotides align to TRBD1. The germline V gene encodes CDR1 KGHDR and CDR2 SFDVKD. V shed 5 bases, J shed 6 bases, and the junction held 12 bases outside the gene matches. This CDR3 is 16 amino acids long. CDR3 nucleotide sequence: TGTGCCACCAGTGCCAGGACAGGACCTTTGGCCAATGAGCAGTTCTTC. Translation gives CATSARTGPLANEQFF.

This clonotype was detected ten times or more. The rearrangement links TRBV7-2 to TRBJ2-3; 7 nucleotides match TRBD1. Germline values: CDR1 SGHTA, CDR2 FQGNSA. The CDR3 runs to 14 residues. Trimming took 4 bases from V and 8 from J; bases not matched to a gene: 9. The CDR3 DNA follows: TGTGCCAGCAGCTGGCACCGACAGGGCGGTACGCAGTATTTT. Encoded protein: CASSWHRQGGTQYF.

J is TRBJ2-7 and V is TRBV4-3, with 9 bases aligning to TRBD1. Losses at the gene ends were 2 bases for V and 3 bases for J; bases not matched to a gene: 5. CDR3 size: 15 residues. From germline, CDR1 is LGHNA and CDR2 YSLEER. The CDR3 nucleotides are TGCGCCAGCAGCCAAAGGGGACAGGGAGGCTACGAGCAGTACTTC. Protein: CASSQRGQGGYEQYF.

As concerns this clonotype: An end of the junction differs from the germline gene, which may be a read error. The chain is built from TRBV20-1 and TRBJ2-7; TRBD2 agrees at 13 bases. The CDR3 totals 17 residues. From germline, CDR1 is DFQATT and CDR2 SNEGSKA (reference sequence). CDR3: CTARGLAGALGVGEQYF. In DNA, the CDR3 is TGCACTGCTAGAGGACTAGCGGGGGCCTTAGGCGTTGGCGAGCAGTACTTC.

The chain recombines TRBV7-9 with TRBJ2-7; D remains ambiguous. Germline V gene sequence: CDR1 SEHNR, CDR2 FQNEAQ (reference sequence). Trimming cost V 5 bases and J 0 bases, with 8 bases left between them. This CDR3 is 13 amino acids long. The CDR3 spells CASSAQSSYEQYV. The DNA of the CDR3 is TGTGCCAGCAGCGCACAGAGCTCCTACGAGCAGTACGTC.

The chain employs TRBV27 and TRBJ2-1, with 7 bases that match TRBD2. The V gene end was trimmed by 4 bases and the J gene end by 10 bases; junction bases not matched to a gene: 10. In germline, CDR1 is MNHEY, CDR2 SMNVEV (reference sequence). The CDR3 runs 14 residues. The CDR3 coding sequence is TGTGCCAGCAGTTCCGGACTAGAACGTCGGGAGCAGTTCTTC. Its protein is CASSSGLERREQFF.

This clonotype was seen a few times. V usage is TRBV10-2 and J usage is TRBJ2-5, with D unresolved. Deletions cut 5 bases from V and 5 bases from J, with 9 bases between. The CDR3 is 12 amino acids. Germline values: CDR1 WSHSY, CDR2 SAAADI. The DNA for the CDR3 is TGCGCCAGCAGTAGGGTCGGGGAGACCCAGTACTTC. It translates to CASSRVGETQYF.

This clonotype has a handful of counts. V and J are TRBV7-9 and TRBJ2-3, with 8 bases that match TRBD2. V shed 1 base, J shed 4 bases, and the junction held 7 bases outside the gene matches. Germline CDR1 and CDR2: SEHNR and FQNEAQ (reference sequence). The CDR3 covers 16 residues. This CDR3 is CASSLVESGGADTQYF. The CDR3, as DNA: TGTGCCAGCAGCTTAGTCGAAAGCGGGGGCGCAGATACGCAGTATTTT.

The rearrangement joins TRBV15 to TRBJ2-1, with a tentative D call TRBD2 (7 bases). Germline CDR1 and CDR2: LNHNV and YYDKDF (reference sequence). The CDR3 has 14 residues. Deletions cut 6 bases from V and 5 bases from J, with 14 bases between. Here the CDR3 reads CATRNGGAHNEQFF. The CDR3 DNA sequence: TGTGCCACCAGAAATGGGGGGGCCCACAATGAGCAGTTCTTC.

This clonotype showed up many times. V and J are TRBV4-3 and TRBJ2-7, with D perhaps TRBD1 or TRBD2 (5 bases each). Deletions cut 0 bases from V and 3 bases from J, with 6 bases between. CDR3 length: 13 amino acids. Germline V gives CDR1 LGHNA, CDR2 YSLEER. CDR3 amino acids: CASSQERGYEQYV. DNA of the CDR3: TGCGCCAGCAGCCAAGAGAGGGGCTACGAGCAGTACGTC.

This clonotype occurred a few times. This rearrangement joins TRBV4-3 to TRBJ2-1, with 9 bases matching TRBD2. The germline gives CDR1 LGHNA, CDR2 YSLEER. V lost 0 bases to trimming and J lost 6 bases; unmatched junction nucleotides: 15. This CDR3 region has 19 residues. The CDR3 region has the DNA TGCGCCAGCAGCCAAGATAATTTCCGAATAGCGGGGGTTAGCAATGAGCAGTTCTTC. It encodes CASSQDNFRIAGVSNEQFF.

The chain uses TRBV7-6 and TRBJ2-1, with 9 bases fitting TRBD1. Germline loops: CDR1 SGHVS, CDR2 FNYEAQ. J lost 9 bases, V lost 4 bases, and 7 bases had no gene match. The CDR3 sequence is 14 residues long. Here the CDR3 DNA reads TGTGCCAGCAGCTGGGACAGGGCCTCGGCTGAGCAGTTCTTC. This codes for CASSWDRASAEQFF.

Ten or more counts support this clonotype. The chain combines TRBV11-2 with TRBJ2-3, with D hard to call. Germline V gives CDR1 SGHAT, CDR2 FQNNGV. The CDR3 is 12 amino acids. Trimming removed 4 bases at V and 1 base at J, with 3 bases between. The CDR3 DNA follows: TGTGCCAGCAGCTCCGGCACAGATACGCAGTATTTT. Translating it yields CASSSGTDTQYF.

This clonotype was observed a handful of times. The rearrangement uses TRBV7-4 and TRBJ1-2, with D unresolved. V was cut by 6 bases and J by 6 bases, with 14 bases left in between. This CDR3 comprises 13 residues. Germline CDR1 and CDR2: SGHVT and SQSDAQ. The CDR3 DNA sequence: TGTGCCAGCAGTACCGGTGGAAGCAATGGCTACACCTTC. Translated: CASSTGGSNGYTF.

This clonotype was counted a few times. This chain links TRBV19 with TRBJ2-2; 9 nucleotides agree with TRBD1. Unmatched junction bases numbered 4, after V lost 7 bases and J lost 7 bases. CDR3 size: 13 residues. Germline V CDR1 and CDR2: LNHDA, SQIVND (reference sequence). The CDR3 spells CASTGQGLGELFF. The CDR3 nucleotides are TGTGCCAGTACGGGACAGGGTCTCGGGGAGCTGTTTTTT.

The chain carries TRBV6-2 or TRBV6-3 and TRBJ2-3, with D hard to call. The V gene's germline CDR1 is MNHEY and CDR2 SVGEGT. V lost 7 bases to trimming and J lost 8 bases, with 13 bases between them. This CDR3 comprises 12 residues. The CDR3 DNA follows: TGTGCCAGCAATCATTCACGGTCTACGCAGTATTTT. This gives the protein CASNHSRSTQYF.

This clonotype showed up just a few times. The chain couples TRBV6-5 to TRBJ2-5, with TRBD2 identical over 9 bases. The CDR3 is made up of 15 amino acids. V shed 7 bases, J shed 0 bases, and the junction held 6 bases outside the gene matches. Germline V gene data show CDR1 as MNHEY and CDR2 as SVGAGI. CDR3 amino acids: CASKGGGGDQETQYF. CDR3 nucleotide sequence: TGTGCCAGCAAAGGCGGCGGGGGGGACCAAGAGACCCAGTACTTC.

This clonotype showed up just a few times. The chain joins TRBV7-8 to TRBJ1-1, with D perhaps TRBD1 (6 bases). CDR1 is SGHVS, CDR2 FQNEAQ, per germline. The CDR3 contains 15 residues. The V end lost 3 bases, the J end lost 1 base, and 12 bases lay between the germline ends. CDR3 in amino acids: CASSFLGAENTEAFF. The CDR3 bases are TGTGCCAGCAGCTTTTTGGGGGCTGAGAACACTGAAGCTTTCTTT.

In this sample, this clonotype turned up a few times. The genes are TRBV15 and TRBJ2-4, with D perhaps TRBD1 (7 bases). The germline CDR1 and CDR2 sequences are LNHNV and YYDKDF (reference sequence). CDR3 size: 14 residues. The V and J ends lost 5 bases and 5 bases respectively, with 13 bases between them. The CDR3 nucleotides are TGTGCCACCAGCGGGGGCGGGACAGAAAACATTCAGTACTTC. This gives the protein CATSGGGTENIQYF. The entire variable domain, with the rest obtained from reference TRBV15 and TRBJ2-4, is as follows: DAMVIQNPRYQVTQFGKPVTLSCSQTLNHNVMYWYQQKSSQAPKLLFHYYDKDFNNEADTPDNFQSRRPNTSFCFLDIRSPGLGDTAMYLCATSGGGTENIQYFGAGTRLSVL.

The rearrangement links TRBV4-1 to TRBJ1-2; TRBD1 agrees at 7 bases. In germline, CDR1 is MGHRA, CDR2 YSYEKL. With V trimmed by 0 bases and J by 6 bases, 4 bases remained unmatched. There are 14 residues in the CDR3. The CDR3 nucleotides are TGCGCCAGCAGCCAAGATGACAGGGAGGATGGCTACACCTTC. This codes for CASSQDDREDGYTF.

Ten or more counts support this clonotype. The V and J genes are TRBV29-1 and TRBJ2-1, with TRBD1 matching 9 bases. Per the germline V gene, CDR1 is SQVTM and CDR2 is ANQGSEA. With 7 bases clipped from V and 7 bases from J, the junction kept 14 bases outside the gene matches. The CDR3 sequence is 15 residues long. This chain's CDR3 is CSASGGDRARNEQFF. The CDR3 DNA is TGCAGCGCCTCAGGAGGGGACAGGGCTCGGAATGAGCAGTTCTTC.

The sample holds a few counts of this clonotype. The chain carries TRBV4-3 and TRBJ2-2; D is unclear. The germline V gene has CDR1 LGHNA and CDR2 YSLEER. The germline V and J ends were trimmed by 3 bases and 4 bases, with 18 bases remaining between them. The CDR3 is 17 residues long. CDR3 in DNA: TGCGCCAGCAGCCAGTCCTGGGTGATAGGCGCCACCGGGGAGCTGTTTTTT. Protein: CASSQSWVIGATGELFF.

The CDR3 coding sequence is TGCAGTGCTAGCACACACAAGGGGGGTATCCGAGCTTTCTTT. This gives the protein CSASTHKGGIRAFF. This sequence joins TRBV20-1 and TRBJ1-1; perhaps TRBD1 as D (6 bases). CDR1 is DFQATT and CDR2 is SNEGSKA in the germline V gene (reference sequence). V lost 3 bases and J 10 bases, leaving 21 bases between the germline ends. The CDR3 contains 14 residues.

This clonotype was seen at least ten times. The V and J genes are TRBV29-1 and TRBJ2-1; no reliable D call. The CDR3 is 12 amino acids. Germline V gene sequence: CDR1 SQVTM, CDR2 ANQGSEA. Trimming pared 4 bases from V and 6 bases from J, leaving 10 bases between. The CDR3 coding sequence is TGCAGCGTTGGTTTTATGGGCAATGAGCAGTTCTTC. Translation: CSVGFMGNEQFF.

The chain links TRBV4-3 to TRBJ2-1; TRBD1 agrees at 8 bases. The CDR3 covers 16 residues. Trimming removed 0 bases from V and 9 bases from J; junction bases left unmatched: 10. The germline CDR1 and CDR2 sequences are LGHNA and YSLEER. As DNA, the CDR3 is TGCGCCAGCAGCCAAGATTCAGGGGGCGCGGTCAGTGAGCAGTTCTTC. Translating it yields CASSQDSGGAVSEQFF.